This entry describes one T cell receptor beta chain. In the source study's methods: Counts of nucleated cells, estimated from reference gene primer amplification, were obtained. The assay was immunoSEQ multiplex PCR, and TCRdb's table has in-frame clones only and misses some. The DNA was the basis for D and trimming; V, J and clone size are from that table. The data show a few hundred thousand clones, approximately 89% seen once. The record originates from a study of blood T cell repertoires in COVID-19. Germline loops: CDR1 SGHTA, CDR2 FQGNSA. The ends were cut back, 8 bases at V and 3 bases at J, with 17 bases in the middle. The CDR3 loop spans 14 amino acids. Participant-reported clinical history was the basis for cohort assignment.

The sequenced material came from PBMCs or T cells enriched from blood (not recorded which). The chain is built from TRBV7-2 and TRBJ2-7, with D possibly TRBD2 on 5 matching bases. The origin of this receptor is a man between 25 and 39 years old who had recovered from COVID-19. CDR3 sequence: CASRPSGPFYEQYF. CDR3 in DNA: TGTGCCAGCCGCCCCAGCGGACCTTTCTACGAGCAGTACTTC.